Below are 5 T cell receptor beta chains sequenced from a single sample in a study of neurological immune-mediated disorders. TCRdb re-analysed the 5' RACE reads in MiXCR, keeping a single row per CDR3 protein. In the table there are about 50,000 distinct CDR3 sequences, 8% to 10% of which are singletons. Time point given: longitudinal time-point 1 (baseline). The sequenced sample consisted of PBMCs. The receptors were sampled from a woman aged 40 to 49 in good health.

V and J are TRBV12-3 or TRBV12-4 and TRBJ1-1; TRBD1 agrees at 7 bases. V lost 0 bases to trimming and J lost 1 base; unmatched junction nucleotides: 2. The CDR3 has 15 amino acids. In DNA form, the CDR3 reads TGTGCCAGCAGTTTAGCAGGGGGCTGGAACACTGAAGCTTTCTTT. Its protein is CASSLAGGWNTEAFF.

This clonotype has at least ten counts. The chain links TRBV5-6 to TRBJ2-3; 11 bases align to TRBD2. V trimming: 4 bases; J trimming: 8 bases; junction bases outside the gene matches: 9. CDR1 and CDR2 (germline): SGHDT, YYEEEE. The CDR3 is made up of 15 amino acids. The CDR3 bases are TGTGCCAGCAGCGGCCCCGGGACTAGCGGTGGTACGCAGTATTTT. Amino acids: CASSGPGTSGGTQYF.

In its sample, this clonotype was seen many times. This chain connects TRBV12-3 or TRBV12-4 to TRBJ1-2; D is undetermined. The CDR3 runs 13 residues. Trimming pared 3 bases from V and 5 bases from J, leaving 10 bases between. DNA for the CDR3: TGTGCCAGCAGTTTTCTTAGGGAATATGGCTACACCTTC. Translating gives CASSFLREYGYTF.

This clonotype showed up many times. The chain combines TRBV29-1 with TRBJ1-2; 8 bases match TRBD1. After removal of 2 bases from V and 6 bases from J, the junction contained 14 bases not matched to a gene. Per the germline V gene, CDR1 is SQVTM and CDR2 is ANQGSEA. This CDR3 has 16 residues. As DNA, the CDR3 is TGCAGCGTTGAACCGACAGGGGCTACCCTATATGATGGCTACACCTTC. As protein: CSVEPTGATLYDGYTF.

This clonotype was counted at least ten times. This chain links TRBV20-1 with TRBJ2-7; 10 positions match TRBD2. V was clipped by 7 bases and J by 3 bases; unmatched bases: 12. The CDR3 totals 15 residues. Germline CDR1 reads DFQATT; CDR2 reads SNEGSKA (reference sequence). CDR3 nucleotide sequence: TGCAGTGGCACGAGCGGGACTAGCGAGATCTACGAGCAGTACTTC. Translation gives CSGTSGTSEIYEQYF.